Reported below is one T cell receptor (beta chain). These data come from a study of blood T cell repertoires in COVID-19. Study-level background: Sample material is recorded as cDNA or gDNA derived from T cells, B-cell-depleted T cells, or PBMCs.

Original data processing: Nucleated cell counts were estimated from reference gene primer amplification. TCRdb keeps only in-frame clones here, not all; method: immunoSEQ multiplex PCR. The DNA gave D and trimming, while V, J and clone size come from that table. This repertoire shows more than 65,000 clones, 70% to 80% found once; its top ten account for 35%. Sequencing was carried out using peripheral blood. The sequence derives from an older woman with acute or convalescent COVID-19.

The CDR3 loop reads CASSPQDPPNTGELFF. The CDR3 bases are TGCGCCAGCAGCCCACAGGATCCCCCGAACACCGGGGAGCTGTTTTTT. This sequence joins TRBV5-1 and TRBJ2-2, with a possible D match to TRBD1 (5 bases). With 4 bases removed from V and 0 bases from J, the gap between germline ends came to 13 bases. There are 16 residues in the CDR3. The germline gives CDR1 SGHRS, CDR2 YFSETQ.